This TCR beta chain was identified in a study of T cell changes during pregnancy in multiple sclerosis. Germline V gives CDR1 SEHNR, CDR2 FQNEAQ (reference sequence). The V gene lost 5 bases and the J gene lost 7 bases, with 14 bases spanning the gap. This CDR3 spans 14 amino acids. Here immunoSEQ multiplex PCR was the method, and the copy in TCRdb shows in-frame clones only, minus some. Among tens of thousands of clones listed, roughly 90% were seen once. The TCR was taken from a female donor with multiple sclerosis, enrolled in a pregnancy study. The source material was CD4+ T cells from peripheral blood mononuclear cells, sampled before pregnancy. The chain joins TRBV7-9 to TRBJ1-4; D not resolved. CDR3 protein: CASSPWVAGEKLFF. The CDR3 DNA reads as TGTGCCAGCAGCCCTTGGGTGGCAGGTGAAAAACTGTTTTTT.